This TCR beta chain was documented in a study of T cells after posttransplantation cyclophosphamide. General study results and limits: Recipient CMV seropositivity and CMV reactivation strongly tracked TRB clonality. Later post-transplant blood repertoires were often dominated by donor CD8+ memory clones.

This CDR3 is built from 14 residues. CDR1 is MNHEY and CDR2 is SVGAGI in the germline V gene. Trimming removed 6 bases from V and 7 bases from J; junction bases left unmatched: 11. For this clone: What it binds is unknown.

Only in-frame clones appear in the TCRdb table, and some are missing; sequencing was by immunoSEQ multiplex PCR. This table holds about 32,000 clones, 85% to 90% found once. The rearrangement uses TRBV6-5 and TRBJ1-1; TRBD1 matches 7 bases. This receptor was obtained from a woman in her forties with a blood cancer, CMV-positive, and with a related stem cell donor. The sample taken for sequencing was PBMCs. The CDR3 sequence: CASSRGTAEDEAFF. CDR3 sequence (DNA): TGTGCCAGCAGCCGCGGGACAGCAGAAGATGAAGCTTTCTTT.